These 16 T cell receptor beta chains were all obtained from the same sample, sequenced in a study of blood T cells in healthy people across ages. Sample-barcoded 5' priming and a J-beta primer mix drove a second PCR of roughly 6 to 12 cycles. MiXCR, run by TCRdb on the 5' RACE reads, gives a single entry per CDR3 protein. The top ten hold about 11% of the sample, which has 1.5 million to 2 million distinct CDR3 sequences, approximately 32% seen once. Material: blood. The receptors come from a woman aged 25 to 39 in good health.

V is TRBV3-1 and J is TRBJ2-5; 8 bases map to TRBD2. This CDR3 contains 17 residues. The junction had 10 bases not matched to a gene; V was cut back by 4 bases and J by 0 bases. Germline-derived CDR1 and CDR2 are LGHDT and YNNKEL (reference sequence). The CDR3 loop is CASSLSALAGYQETQYF. The CDR3 nucleotides are TGTGCCAGCAGCCTGTCCGCTCTAGCGGGTTACCAAGAGACCCAGTACTTC.

The chain links TRBV20-1 to TRBJ1-2, with 7 bases lining up with TRBD1. The CDR3 is made up of 17 amino acids. Germline V gene lookup returns CDR1 DFQATT and CDR2 SNEGSKA (reference sequence). V lost 0 bases, J lost 5 bases, and 15 bases stayed unmatched. This chain's CDR3 is CSARDPARGTDGYGYTF. The CDR3 DNA reads as TGCAGTGCTAGAGATCCCGCCAGGGGGACCGATGGTTATGGCTACACCTTC.

The chain joins TRBV11-2 to TRBJ2-5; D uncertain. Germline values: CDR1 SGHAT, CDR2 FQNNGV. CDR3 length equals 12 residues. The CDR3 spells CATATIQETQYF. The CDR3 DNA follows: TGTGCTACCGCCACTATACAAGAGACCCAGTACTTC.

The chain couples TRBV5-1 to TRBJ2-7, with TRBD1 identical over 10 bases. Germline CDR1 SGHRS, CDR2 YFSETQ. V trimming: 4 bases; J trimming: 3 bases; junction bases outside the gene matches: 7. This CDR3 contains 15 residues. The CDR3: CASSTGQGLIYEQYF. CDR3 in DNA: TGCGCCAGCAGCACGGGACAGGGGCTAATCTACGAGCAGTACTTC.

This clonotype has a handful of counts. The chain employs TRBV4-1 and TRBJ2-1, with D tentatively TRBD1 (5 bases). V was pared by 5 bases and J by 9 bases, with 11 bases between. There are 12 residues in the CDR3. Germline CDR1 MGHRA, CDR2 YSYEKL. The CDR3 region is CASSWTWGEQFF. The CDR3 region has the DNA TGCGCCAGCAGCTGGACATGGGGTGAGCAGTTCTTC.

This clonotype has a handful of counts. The rearrangement uses TRBV5-1 and TRBJ2-7; 8 bases match TRBD1. The V gene end was trimmed by 4 bases and the J gene end by 4 bases; junction bases not matched to a gene: 7. CDR3 length equals 14 residues. Germline values: CDR1 SGHRS, CDR2 YFSETQ. CDR3 DNA: TGCGCCAGCAGCCCAGGGACAGGCATGTACGAGCAGTACTTC. This gives the protein CASSPGTGMYEQYF. Using reference TRBV5-1 and TRBJ2-7 for the parts outside the CDR3, the full variable domain is KAGVTQTPRYLIKTRGQQVTLSCSPISGHRSVSWYQQTPGQGLQFLFEYFSETQRNKGNFPGRFSGRQFSNSRSEMNVSTLELGDSALYLCASSPGTGMYEQYFGPGTRLTVT.

This clonotype was observed a handful of times. V is TRBV27 and J is TRBJ1-2; TRBD1 is a possible D gene (6 bases). V was pared by 5 bases and J by 2 bases, with 15 bases between. Germline CDR1 and CDR2: MNHEY and SMNVEV (reference sequence). The CDR3 extends over 15 amino acids. CDR3 sequence (DNA): TGTGCCAGCAGTAGACTGGACAGACCGAACTATGGCTACACCTTC. Translating it yields CASSRLDRPNYGYTF.

With respect to this clonotype: This may be a read error, as it is one base from a much larger clone. The chain is built from TRBV29-1 and TRBJ2-1, with TRBD1 matching 9 bases. This CDR3 is built from 12 residues. CDR1 is SQVTM and CDR2 is ANQGSEA in the germline V gene. CDR3 protein: CSVVTGGNKQFF. CDR3 coding DNA: TGCAGCGTCGTAACAGGGGGCAATAAGCAGTTCTTC.

J is TRBJ2-1 and V is TRBV5-1; the D gene is possibly TRBD1 (6 bases). V shed 3 bases and J shed 0 bases, with 10 bases lying between them. Germline V gene data show CDR1 as SGHRS and CDR2 as YFSETQ. The CDR3 is 15 amino acids. In nucleotides, the CDR3 is TGCGCCAGCAGCTCCGGGACATTCTCCTACAATGAGCAGTTCTTC. Translation: CASSSGTFSYNEQFF.

This chain joins TRBV27 and TRBJ1-2, with 10 bases lining up with TRBD1. V lost 3 bases, J lost 5 bases, and 3 bases stayed unmatched. Per germline, CDR1 MNHEY and CDR2 SMNVEV (reference sequence). This CDR3 region has 14 residues. Here the CDR3 DNA reads TGTGCCAGCAGTTTTGGGACAGGGGCTTATGGCTACACCTTC. This gives the protein CASSFGTGAYGYTF.

This clonotype came up a few times. The DNA of the CDR3 is TGTGCCAGCCAAAGGGACTACACAGATACGCAGTATTTT. Encoded protein: CASQRDYTDTQYF. The chain has TRBV6-1 and TRBJ2-3; 7 bases are shared with TRBD2. V gave up 8 bases and J gave up 2 bases; unmatched junction bases: 4. The germline gives CDR1 MNHNS, CDR2 SASEGT. The length of the CDR3 is 13 residues.

V is TRBV4-2 and J is TRBJ2-1, with D uncertain. The length of the CDR3 is 15 residues. V was clipped by 0 bases and J by 3 bases, with 9 bases between them. Germline V gene data show CDR1 as LGHNA and CDR2 as YNFKEQ. The CDR3 nucleotides read TGTGCCAGCAGCCAAGATGGCACGTACTACAATGAGCAGTTCTTC. Its translation is CASSQDGTYYNEQFF.

The J gene is TRBJ2-3, the V gene TRBV13, with TRBD2 matching 7 bases. CDR3 size: 14 residues. V was clipped by 3 bases and J by 5 bases; unmatched bases: 5. Looked up from germline, CDR1 is PRHDT and CDR2 is FYEKMQ (reference sequence). In nucleotides, the CDR3 is TGTGCCAGCAGCTTCGTGGGAGGGAGAGATACGCAGTATTTT. Its translation: CASSFVGGRDTQYF.

This clonotype was seen only a few times. The rearrangement joins TRBV28 to TRBJ2-7; weak D call: TRBD1 (6 bases). The better agreement between TRBJ2-5 and the DNA end casts doubt on the J call. The CDR3 contains 15 residues. Germline V gene lookup returns CDR1 MDHEN and CDR2 SYDVKM. The CDR3 nucleotides read TGTGCCAGCAGTTCGGGGACACTTACTTCGGGGACCCAGTACTTC. Protein product: CASSSGTLTSGTQYF.

This clonotype was counted a few times. The gene calls are TRBV20-1 and TRBJ2-7, with 11 bases fitting TRBD1. This CDR3 is built from 16 residues. Germline lookup yields CDR1 DFQATT and CDR2 SNEGSKA (reference sequence). V was pared by 0 bases and J by 1 base, with 5 bases of the junction left unmatched. The CDR3 coding sequence is TGCAGTGCTAGAGATGGGACAGGGGGTCTTTCCTACGAGCAGTACTTC. Protein: CSARDGTGGLSYEQYF.

This chain joins TRBV2 and TRBJ2-5; possibly TRBD1 or TRBD2 for D (5 bases each). The germline V gene has CDR1 SNHLY and CDR2 FYNNEI. The CDR3 is 14 residues long. Trimming pared 2 bases from V and 5 bases from J, leaving 12 bases between. The CDR3 nucleotides are TGTGCCAGCAGTGAAATGGGGGTTGGGGAGACCCAGTACTTC. Translation: CASSEMGVGETQYF.